This T cell receptor (beta chain) was recovered during a study of OX40 agonist ivuxolimab in advanced cancers. Study context: Each patient was given ivuxolimab into a vein every 2 weeks, at 0.01 to 10 mg/kg.

Libraries were prepared by immunoSEQ multiplex PCR; TCRdb keeps only in-frame clonotypes and omits some of them. The data show roughly 120,000 clones, roughly 89% seen once. Germline CDR1 and CDR2: MNHEY and SMNVEV (reference sequence). V shed 6 bases, J shed 5 bases, and the junction held 7 bases outside the gene matches. The CDR3 is 13 residues long. This sequence joins TRBV27 and TRBJ2-7; 7 bases map to TRBD1. This clonotype originated in an adult with an advanced solid tumor such as melanoma, head and neck, liver or kidney cancer. The sample in question was CD4+ or CD8+ T cells sorted from blood, obtained in a trial of the OX40 agonist ivuxolimab. CDR3 amino acids: CASRRSGQDEQYF. CDR3 nucleotides: TGTGCCAGCAGAAGATCCGGACAGGACGAGCAGTACTTC.